This TCR beta chain emerged from a study of T cells in Graves' hyperthyroidism and ophthalmopathy. Study conclusions and caveats: Onset of ophthalmopathy came a median 6.5 months after the model predicted it. Most thyroid clonotypes with frequency above 0.001 were detected in blood.

What was amplified from RNA transcripts were TCR beta CDR3 regions. First-round RT-PCR targeting the TCR CDR3 was performed with the HTBI primer set. TCRdb passed the multiplex PCR reads through MiXCR, listing each CDR3 protein once. The table includes under 300,000 distinct CDR3 sequences, about an eighth detected once. The study collected blood at first hyperthyroidism diagnosis, before any ophthalmopathy symptoms arose. There are 15 residues in the CDR3. Germline loops: CDR1 MGHRA, CDR2 YSYEKL. On this clonotype itself: The target antigen is unknown. One end of the junction fails to match germline, which may point to a read error.

The receptor was derived from a woman under 40 with Graves' hyperthyroidism that later progressed to Graves' ophthalmopathy. The sample was blood. The chain joins TRBV4-1 to TRBJ1-4; D gene uncertain. The chain's CDR3 is CASSPPRGRDEKLLF. CDR3 nucleotide sequence: TGCGCCAGCAGCCCCCCGCGAGGGCGGGATGAAAAACTGCTTTTT.